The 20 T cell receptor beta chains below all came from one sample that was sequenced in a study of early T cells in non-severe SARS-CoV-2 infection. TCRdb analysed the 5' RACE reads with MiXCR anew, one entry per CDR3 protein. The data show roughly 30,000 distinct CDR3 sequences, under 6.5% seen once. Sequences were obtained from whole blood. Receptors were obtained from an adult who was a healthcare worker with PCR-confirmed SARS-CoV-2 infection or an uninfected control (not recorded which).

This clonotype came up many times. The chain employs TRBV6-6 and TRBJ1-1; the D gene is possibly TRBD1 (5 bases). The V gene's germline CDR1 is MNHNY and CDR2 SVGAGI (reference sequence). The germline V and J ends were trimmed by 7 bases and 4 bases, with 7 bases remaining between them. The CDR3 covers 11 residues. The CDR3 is CASTGGTEAFF. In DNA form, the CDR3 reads TGTGCCAGCACCGGGGGCACTGAAGCTTTCTTT.

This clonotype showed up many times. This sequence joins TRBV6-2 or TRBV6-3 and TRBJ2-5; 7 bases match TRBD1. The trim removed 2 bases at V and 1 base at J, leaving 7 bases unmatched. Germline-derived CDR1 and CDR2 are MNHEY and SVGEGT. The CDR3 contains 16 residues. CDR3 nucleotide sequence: TGTGCCAGCAGTTACGGGACAGCCCCTGGCCAAGAGACCCAGTACTTC. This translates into CASSYGTAPGQETQYF.

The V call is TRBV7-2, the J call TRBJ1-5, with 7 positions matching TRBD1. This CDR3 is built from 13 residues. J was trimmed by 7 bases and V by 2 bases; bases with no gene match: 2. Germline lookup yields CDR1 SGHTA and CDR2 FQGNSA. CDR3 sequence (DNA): TGTGCCAGCAGCTTAAGACAGGGCCAGCCCCAGCATTTT. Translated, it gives CASSLRQGQPQHF.

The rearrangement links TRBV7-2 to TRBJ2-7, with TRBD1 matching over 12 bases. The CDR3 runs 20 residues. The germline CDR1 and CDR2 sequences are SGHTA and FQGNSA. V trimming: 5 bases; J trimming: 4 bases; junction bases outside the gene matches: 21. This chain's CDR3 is CASSAPSSGQGANLGYEQYF. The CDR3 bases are TGTGCCAGCAGCGCCCCCTCTTCGGGACAGGGGGCTAATCTGGGATACGAGCAGTACTTC.

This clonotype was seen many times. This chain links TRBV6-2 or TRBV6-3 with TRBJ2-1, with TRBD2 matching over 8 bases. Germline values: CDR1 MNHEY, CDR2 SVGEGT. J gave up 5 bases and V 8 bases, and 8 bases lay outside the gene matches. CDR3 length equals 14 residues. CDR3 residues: CASSPGGGHNEQFF. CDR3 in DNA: TGTGCCAGCTCCCCCGGGGGGGGCCACAATGAGCAGTTCTTC.

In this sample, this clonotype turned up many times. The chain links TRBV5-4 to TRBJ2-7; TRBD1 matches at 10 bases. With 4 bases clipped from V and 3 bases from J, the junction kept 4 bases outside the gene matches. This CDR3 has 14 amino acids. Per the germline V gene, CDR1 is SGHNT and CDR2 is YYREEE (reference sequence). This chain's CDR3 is CASSAGQGNYEQYF. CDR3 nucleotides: TGTGCCAGCAGCGCGGGACAGGGGAACTACGAGCAGTACTTC.

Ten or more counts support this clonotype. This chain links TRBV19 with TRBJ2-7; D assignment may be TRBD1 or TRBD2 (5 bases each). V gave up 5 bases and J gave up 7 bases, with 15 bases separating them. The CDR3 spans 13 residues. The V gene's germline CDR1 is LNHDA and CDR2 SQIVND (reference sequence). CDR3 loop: CASSFEGLREQYF. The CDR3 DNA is TGTGCCAGTAGTTTCGAGGGGCTACGGGAGCAGTACTTC.

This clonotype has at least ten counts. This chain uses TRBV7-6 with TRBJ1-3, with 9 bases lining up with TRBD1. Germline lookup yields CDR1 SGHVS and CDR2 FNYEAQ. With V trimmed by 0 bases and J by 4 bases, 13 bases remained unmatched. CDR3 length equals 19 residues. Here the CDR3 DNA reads TGTGCCAGCAGCTTAGCGCAGAAGGACAGGGGATCGCGCGGAAACACCATATATTTT. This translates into CASSLAQKDRGSRGNTIYF.

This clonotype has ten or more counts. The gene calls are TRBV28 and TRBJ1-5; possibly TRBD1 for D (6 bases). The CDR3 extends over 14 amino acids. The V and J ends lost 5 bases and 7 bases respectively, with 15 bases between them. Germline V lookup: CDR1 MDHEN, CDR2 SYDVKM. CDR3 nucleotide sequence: TGTGCCAGCAGTGGCTCAGGGGCAGTGCAGCCCCAGCATTTT. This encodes CASSGSGAVQPQHF. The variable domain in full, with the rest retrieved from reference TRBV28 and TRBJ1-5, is DVKVTQSSRYLVKRTGEKVFLECVQDMDHENMFWYRQDPGLGLRLIYFSYDVKMKEKGDIPEGYSVSREKKERFSLILESASTNQTSMYLCASSGSGAVQPQHFGDGTRLSIL.

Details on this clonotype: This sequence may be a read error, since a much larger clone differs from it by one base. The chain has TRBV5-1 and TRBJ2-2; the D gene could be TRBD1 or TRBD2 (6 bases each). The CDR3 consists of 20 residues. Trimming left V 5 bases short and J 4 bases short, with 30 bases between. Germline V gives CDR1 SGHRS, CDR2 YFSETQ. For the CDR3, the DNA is TGCGCCAGCAGGCTTGATTGGTTACAGGGCCCGCGGGATTGCACCGGGGAGCTGTTTTTT. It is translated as CASRLDWLQGPRDCTGELFF.

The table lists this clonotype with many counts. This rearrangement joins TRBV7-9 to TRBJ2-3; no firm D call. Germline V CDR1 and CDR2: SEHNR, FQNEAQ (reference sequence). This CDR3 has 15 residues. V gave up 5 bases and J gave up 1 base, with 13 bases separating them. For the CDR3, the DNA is TGTGCCAGCAGCCAAACCGGTCATGGCACAGATACGCAGTATTTT. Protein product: CASSQTGHGTDTQYF.

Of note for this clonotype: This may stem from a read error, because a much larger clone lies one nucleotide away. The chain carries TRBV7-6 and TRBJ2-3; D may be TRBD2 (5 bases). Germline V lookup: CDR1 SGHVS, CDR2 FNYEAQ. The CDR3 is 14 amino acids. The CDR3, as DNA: TGTGTCAGCAGCTTAGCGCGGGCCGCAGATACGCAGTATTTT. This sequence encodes CVSSLARAADTQYF.

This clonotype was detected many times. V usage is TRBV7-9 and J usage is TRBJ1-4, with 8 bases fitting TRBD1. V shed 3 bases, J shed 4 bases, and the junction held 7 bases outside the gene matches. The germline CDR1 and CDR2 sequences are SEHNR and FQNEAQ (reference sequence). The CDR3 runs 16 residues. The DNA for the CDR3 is TGTGCCAGCAGCTTGACCAGGGGGCAGGTTAATGAAAAACTGTTTTTT. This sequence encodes CASSLTRGQVNEKLFF.

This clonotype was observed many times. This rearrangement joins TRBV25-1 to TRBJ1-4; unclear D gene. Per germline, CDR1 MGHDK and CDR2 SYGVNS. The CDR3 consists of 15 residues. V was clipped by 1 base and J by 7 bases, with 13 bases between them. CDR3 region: CASSESGVAGEKLFF. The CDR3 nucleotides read TGTGCCAGCAGTGAATCGGGAGTGGCCGGTGAAAAACTGTTTTTT.

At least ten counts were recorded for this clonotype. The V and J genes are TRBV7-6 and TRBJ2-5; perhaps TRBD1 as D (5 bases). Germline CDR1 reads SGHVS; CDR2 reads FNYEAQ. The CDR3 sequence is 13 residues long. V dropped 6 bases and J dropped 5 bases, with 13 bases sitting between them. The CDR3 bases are TGTGCCAGCAGTTACTGGGGCTGGGAGACCCAGTACTTC. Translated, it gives CASSYWGWETQYF.

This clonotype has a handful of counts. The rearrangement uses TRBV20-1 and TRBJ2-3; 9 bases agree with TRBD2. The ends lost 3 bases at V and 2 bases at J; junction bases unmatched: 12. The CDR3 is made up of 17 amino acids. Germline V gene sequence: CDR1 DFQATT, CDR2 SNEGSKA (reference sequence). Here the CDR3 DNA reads TGCAGTGCTAGCGTATTAGCGGGGGAGATGTACACAGATACGCAGTATTTT. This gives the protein CSASVLAGEMYTDTQYF.

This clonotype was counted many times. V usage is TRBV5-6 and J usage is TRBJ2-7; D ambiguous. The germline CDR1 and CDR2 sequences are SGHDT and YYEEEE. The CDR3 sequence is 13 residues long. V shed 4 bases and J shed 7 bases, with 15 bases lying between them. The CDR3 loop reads CASSTGSIEEQYF. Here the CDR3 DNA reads TGTGCCAGCAGCACGGGCTCCATAGAGGAGCAGTACTTC.

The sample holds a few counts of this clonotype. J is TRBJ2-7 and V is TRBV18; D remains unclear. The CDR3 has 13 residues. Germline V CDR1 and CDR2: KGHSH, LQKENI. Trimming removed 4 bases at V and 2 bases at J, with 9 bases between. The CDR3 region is CASSRFRAYEQYF. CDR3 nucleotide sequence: TGTGCCAGCTCACGCTTCAGAGCCTACGAGCAGTACTTC.

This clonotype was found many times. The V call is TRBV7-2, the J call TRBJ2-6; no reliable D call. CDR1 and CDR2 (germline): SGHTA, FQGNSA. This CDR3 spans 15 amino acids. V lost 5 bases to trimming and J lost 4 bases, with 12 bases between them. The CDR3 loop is CASSPSSKGANVLTF. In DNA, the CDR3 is TGTGCCAGCAGCCCCAGCTCGAAGGGGGCCAACGTCCTGACTTTC. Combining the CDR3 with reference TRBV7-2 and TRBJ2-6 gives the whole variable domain GAGVSQSPSNKVTEKGKDVELRCDPISGHTALYWYRQSLGQGLEFLIYFQGNSAPDKSGLPSDRFSAERTGGSVSTLTIQRTQQEDSAVYLCASSPSSKGANVLTFGAGSRLTVL.

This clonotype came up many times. The CDR3, as DNA: TGTGCCAGCAGTTACCCCGGTTCACCGAACAATGAGCAGTTCTTC. It specifies CASSYPGSPNNEQFF. This chain links TRBV6-5 with TRBJ2-1; D call uncertain. Between the trimmed V and J ends, which lost 2 bases and 5 bases, there was a span of 13 bases. CDR1 and CDR2 (germline): MNHEY, SVGAGI. The CDR3 extends over 15 amino acids.